What follows are 21 T cell receptor beta chains derived from one specimen sequenced in a study of lymphopenia after photon versus proton radiotherapy. TCRdb's copy holds only in-frame clones and misses some; the assay was immunoSEQ multiplex PCR. The data contain about 70,000 clones, around 90% of them singletons. Source: peripheral blood, taken from a patient treated with photon-based radiotherapy. Receptor source: a woman in her forties with cholangiocarcinoma.

The J gene is TRBJ2-7, the V gene TRBV12-5, with TRBD1 as a possible D gene (5 bases). Germline CDR1 LGHNT, CDR2 FRNRAP. Trimming removed 1 base from V and 5 bases from J, with 21 bases in between. This CDR3 spans 17 amino acids. CDR3 in amino acids: CASGLEPSFGRAHEQYF. CDR3 DNA sequence: TGTGCTAGTGGTTTGGAACCCTCGTTCGGCAGGGCACACGAGCAGTACTTC. The whole variable domain, remainder taken from reference TRBV12-5 and TRBJ2-7, is DARVTQTPRHKVTEMGQEVTMRCQPILGHNTVFWYRQTMMQGLELLAYFRNRAPLDDSGMPKDRFSAEMPDATLATLKIQPSEPRDSAVYFCASGLEPSFGRAHEQYFGPGTRLTVT.

The J gene is TRBJ1-2, the V gene TRBV6-5; D is ambiguous. Germline-derived CDR1 and CDR2 are MNHEY and SVGAGI. The CDR3 length is 15 residues. Trimming removed 0 bases at V and 1 base at J, with 9 bases between. CDR3 nucleotides: TGTGCCAGCAGTTACTCGGGGAGTATTAACTATGGCTACACCTTC. Its translation: CASSYSGSINYGYTF.

The chain carries TRBV11-2 and TRBJ1-2, with D perhaps matching TRBD1 (5 bases). Trimming pared 0 bases from V and 4 bases from J, leaving 15 bases between. CDR3 size: 16 residues. Germline values: CDR1 SGHAT, CDR2 FQNNGV. CDR3 loop: CASSLERTPRGYGYTF. In nucleotides, the CDR3 is TGTGCCAGCAGCTTAGAGCGGACACCGAGGGGCTATGGCTACACCTTC.

The chain recombines TRBV5-1 with TRBJ1-6; 7 positions agree with TRBD1. J lost 7 bases, V lost 2 bases, and 3 bases had no gene match. The CDR3 has 14 residues. Germline V gene data show CDR1 as SGHRS and CDR2 as YFSETQ. The CDR3 DNA follows: TGCGCCAGCAGCTTTGGACAGGAGAATTCACCCCTCCACTTT. It codes for CASSFGQENSPLHF. The whole variable domain, remainder taken from reference TRBV5-1 and TRBJ1-6, is KAGVTQTPRYLIKTRGQQVTLSCSPISGHRSVSWYQQTPGQGLQFLFEYFSETQRNKGNFPGRFSGRQFSNSRSEMNVSTLELGDSALYLCASSFGQENSPLHFGNGTRLTVT.

The chain uses TRBV18 and TRBJ2-5; D uncertain. The CDR3 sequence is 14 residues long. Trimming stripped 3 bases from V and 5 bases from J, with 13 bases between. Germline CDR1 KGHSH, CDR2 LQKENI. CDR3 sequence (DNA): TGTGCCAGCTCACCGGGCCAGGTGGGGGAGACCCAGTACTTC. This gives the protein CASSPGQVGETQYF.

This sequence joins TRBV19 and TRBJ2-7, with D possibly being TRBD2 (6 bases). The CDR3 spans 14 residues. Trimming took 5 bases from V and 0 from J, leaving 11 bases between them. Germline CDR1 and CDR2: LNHDA and SQIVND (reference sequence). As DNA, the CDR3 is TGTGCCAGTAGTCCTAGCGAGAACTCCTACGAGCAGTACTTC. It specifies CASSPSENSYEQYF.

V is TRBV27 and J is TRBJ2-6; perhaps TRBD1 as D (5 bases). V lost 0 bases and J lost 4, with 7 bases in between. CDR3 size: 15 residues. The germline V gene has CDR1 MNHEY and CDR2 SMNVEV (reference sequence). This CDR3 reads CASSLSGAGANVLTF. Here the CDR3 DNA reads TGTGCCAGCAGTTTATCTGGGGCCGGGGCCAACGTCCTGACTTTC.

This clone was counted once. The J gene is TRBJ2-7, the V gene TRBV5-1; 12 bases are shared with TRBD2. The CDR3 loop spans 15 amino acids. Trimming cost V 4 bases and J 2 bases; bases outside gene matches: 4. The germline CDR1 and CDR2 sequences are SGHRS and YFSETQ. The CDR3 region is CASSLAGGDPYEQYF. The CDR3 nucleotides are TGCGCCAGCAGCCTAGCGGGGGGGGACCCCTACGAGCAGTACTTC. Combining the CDR3 with reference TRBV5-1 and TRBJ2-7 gives the whole variable domain KAGVTQTPRYLIKTRGQQVTLSCSPISGHRSVSWYQQTPGQGLQFLFEYFSETQRNKGNFPGRFSGRQFSNSRSEMNVSTLELGDSALYLCASSLAGGDPYEQYFGPGTRLTVT.

V and J are TRBV10-2 and TRBJ1-2, with D unresolved. Trimming left V 10 bases short and J 2 bases short, with 11 bases between. The CDR3 has 12 residues. Germline-derived CDR1 and CDR2 are WSHSY and SAAADI. DNA for the CDR3: TGCGCCACCGGACGGCCCAACTATGGCTACACCTTC. Translated, it gives CATGRPNYGYTF.

The chain carries TRBV27 and TRBJ1-6, with D tentatively TRBD1 (5 bases). From germline, CDR1 is MNHEY and CDR2 SMNVEV (reference sequence). The CDR3 contains 15 residues. The germline V and J ends were trimmed by 3 bases and 5 bases, with 11 bases remaining between them. The DNA for the CDR3 is TGTGCCAGCAGTTTGGGGCAGATCGATAATTCACCCCTCCACTTT. Translation gives CASSLGQIDNSPLHF.

The rearrangement links TRBV2 to TRBJ2-5; 15 bases are shared with TRBD2. The last part of the DNA fits TRBJ2-7 better; the J call may be wrong. CDR1 and CDR2 from the germline V gene are SNHLY and FYNNEI. The CDR3 consists of 17 residues. The CDR3 here is CASSDGTSGRRRYEQYF. The CDR3 DNA reads as TGTGCCAGCAGTGACGGGACTAGCGGGAGGCGGAGGTACGAGCAGTACTTC.

This clone appeared a single time. The rearrangement joins TRBV6-1 to TRBJ1-6; a weak D match, TRBD1 (5 bases). V was pared by 2 bases and J by 9 bases, with 14 bases between. The CDR3 sequence is 15 residues long. Germline V lookup: CDR1 MNHNS, CDR2 SASEGT. Here the CDR3 reads CASSEMQGSGSPLHF. The CDR3 nucleotides read TGTGCCAGCAGTGAAATGCAGGGCTCGGGTTCACCCCTCCACTTT.

The chain couples TRBV15 to TRBJ2-6; possibly TRBD1 or TRBD2 for D (5 bases each). Trimming removed 3 bases from V and 5 bases from J, with 14 bases in between. This CDR3 region has 16 residues. CDR1 LNHNV and CDR2 YYDKDF come from the germline V gene (reference sequence). The CDR3 spells CATSRSSGTRANVLTF. The CDR3, as DNA: TGTGCCACCAGCAGGTCATCTGGGACCCGGGCCAACGTCCTGACTTTC.

The chain couples TRBV19 to TRBJ1-2; the D is unclear. Trimming pared 5 bases from V and 8 bases from J, leaving 21 bases between. The germline CDR1 and CDR2 sequences are LNHDA and SQIVND (reference sequence). This CDR3 has 15 residues. The CDR3 coding sequence is TGTGCCAGTAGTCGCCAGGAGGACCTGTATGAAGGCTACACCTTC. Protein: CASSRQEDLYEGYTF.

The rearrangement links TRBV11-1 to TRBJ2-7; 7 nucleotides match TRBD2. CDR1 SGHAT and CDR2 FQDESV come from the germline V gene (reference sequence). CDR3 length: 15 amino acids. The ends lost 2 bases at V and 4 bases at J; junction bases unmatched: 8. CDR3 sequence (DNA): TGTGCCAGCAGCTTACCGCGGACTAGTGGATACGAGCAGTACTTC. The encoded protein is CASSLPRTSGYEQYF.

This chain joins TRBV19 and TRBJ1-1, with TRBD1 identical over 7 bases. The V gene end was trimmed by 8 bases and the J gene end by 4 bases; junction bases not matched to a gene: 10. CDR1 is LNHDA, CDR2 SQIVND, per germline (reference sequence). The CDR3 extends over 14 amino acids. The CDR3 sequence is CASCITGVATEAFF. Here the CDR3 DNA reads TGTGCCAGTTGCATTACAGGGGTGGCCACTGAAGCTTTCTTT.

This chain connects TRBV15 to TRBJ1-1; a possible D gene is TRBD1 (6 bases). The V gene's germline CDR1 is LNHNV and CDR2 YYDKDF (reference sequence). Trimming left V 1 base short and J 7 bases short, with 10 bases between. The CDR3 consists of 13 residues. CDR3 DNA: TGTGCCACCAGCAGAGTAGGGGGGAGTGAAGCTTTCTTT. Protein product: CATSRVGGSEAFF.

The V and J genes are TRBV28 and TRBJ1-2, with D tentatively TRBD1 (6 bases). The V gene's germline CDR1 is MDHEN and CDR2 SYDVKM. Deletions cut 1 base from V and 7 bases from J, with 10 bases between. The CDR3 sequence is 13 residues long. The CDR3 DNA is TGTGCCAGCAGTTTATTACAGGGCTCTGGCTACACCTTC. As protein: CASSLLQGSGYTF.

The rearrangement links TRBV4-1 to TRBJ2-1; tentative D call: TRBD2 (5 bases). Germline CDR1 and CDR2: MGHRA and YSYEKL. Trimming stripped 3 bases from V and 4 bases from J, with 13 bases between. This CDR3 region has 15 residues. CDR3 in amino acids: CASSHEAAQYNEQFF. The CDR3 coding sequence is TGCGCCAGCAGCCACGAAGCGGCTCAGTACAATGAGCAGTTCTTC.

V and J are TRBV27 and TRBJ1-1; possible D gene TRBD1, 5 bases. The CDR3 consists of 14 residues. Trimming took off 2 bases at V and 1 base at J, with 8 bases between the two ends. The germline V gene encodes CDR1 MNHEY and CDR2 SMNVEV (reference sequence). This CDR3 reads CASSLGQGNTEAFF. The CDR3 DNA reads TGTGCCAGCAGTTTAGGGCAGGGGAACACTGAAGCTTTCTTT.

The rearrangement joins TRBV10-3 to TRBJ2-5; D is perhaps TRBD1 or TRBD2 (5 bases each). Trimming cost V 8 bases and J 3 bases, with 7 bases left between them. Germline V CDR1 and CDR2: ENHRY, SYGVKD. The CDR3 is 11 amino acids. This CDR3 reads CAIRGEETQYF. DNA for the CDR3: TGTGCCATCCGGGGCGAAGAGACCCAGTACTTC.